Described below is a single T cell receptor (beta chain) sequence and its context. The ends were cut back, 2 bases at V and 10 bases at J, with 12 bases in the middle. The germline V gene has CDR1 MNHEY and CDR2 SVGAGI. The CDR3 loop spans 14 amino acids. This entry comes from a study of blood T cell repertoires in COVID-19. Across the whole study: PBMCs, B-cell-depleted T cells, or T cells were the source of the cDNA or gDNA that made up the material.

Using immunoSEQ multiplex PCR, the repertoire was profiled, and TCRdb retains in-frame clones only, with some absent. The sample lists more than 65,000 clones, approximately 82% occurring once. The genes are TRBV6-5 and TRBJ1-6; no clear D. This receptor was identified in a woman in her forties or fifties with acute or convalescent COVID-19. The sequenced sample consisted of peripheral blood. The CDR3 DNA is TGTGCCAGCAGTTACAGGGCGGAGGGATCACCCCTCCACTTT. This codes for CASSYRAEGSPLHF.